This T cell receptor beta chain derives from a study of T cells in localized non-small cell lung cancer (dated by TCRdb to 2020 to 2022). Concerning the study at large: T cell repertoires of approximately 250 early-stage NSCLC patients were analyzed, with tumors being compared against uninvolved tumor-adjacent lungs. All 230 or so NSCLC patients in the cohort were treatment-naive and had localized lung tumors that were resected. The mean age of the NSCLC patients was about 70 years, with about 120 men and 85 to 110 women. Study-wide findings and limitations: Because of the exploratory design, TCR variables were selected using unadjusted p-values without false-discovery rate correction. Uninvolved tumor-adjacent lung showed the highest T cell clonality, higher than tumor, which suggests more focused antigenic responses in the uninvolved tumor-adjacent lung. Longer overall survival was associated with higher blood T cell density, whereas shorter survival was associated with higher adjacent-lung clonality. Because multi-region sequencing of the tumors was not done, intratumor heterogeneity could not be ruled out. A median of around 57 of the top 100 tumor clones were detected in paired uninvolved adjacent lung, and approximately 28 of these tumor clones were also found among the top 100 clones of the paired uninvolved adjacent lung.

Based on the germline V gene (reference sequence), the CDR1 and CDR2 sequences are WNHNN and SYGVQD. V is pared back by 5 bases and J by 1 base, with 8 bases lying between the germline termini. The CDR3 runs 13 residues from the cysteine to the phenylalanine. Of all the DNA, just the CDR3 is kept, 39 bases in frame from base 1. Concerning this clone: It has no known antigen specificity. Base qualities were left out, and no much larger clone turns up one base away.

At diagnosis, tumor, uninvolved tumor-adjacent lung and peripheral blood were collected and then preserved as a mix of FFPE and fresh-frozen material. For TCR repertoire profiling, the blood samples were analyzed as peripheral blood mononuclear cells. The immunoSEQ Assay was used to sequence TCR beta CDR3 regions from DNA. Processing in the source paper ran as follows. To compute T cell density, TCR beta template counts were normalized to usable DNA, which was estimated by amplifying housekeeping genes. The preseqR package was used to estimate richness by extrapolating to 400,000 templates for PBMC samples and to 120,000 templates for tissue samples. Clonality was calculated as one minus Pielou's evenness. To identify tissue-enriched TCRs, differential abundance testing was run on productive amino-acid clonotypes with a minimum total count of 5 and an alpha of 0.1. The Jaccard Index and the Morisita Overlap Index were used to measure repertoire overlap between compartments. GLIPH grouped TCR beta CDR3s together with public tetramer-defined viral CDR3s, and a viral motif had to include at least three viral sequences and also show V-gene enrichment. TCRdb re-hosts the immuneACCESS table, in-frame sequences only. Its copies lack some clones; in the studies checked, an unresolved V gene accounts for under half of them, and the cause for the rest is not known. Clone size and the V and J calls come from that table; the DNA yielded D and trimming. The sample data list about 15,000 clones, and more than 75% of these were observed just once. In total, the top ten clones hold under 30% of the sample.

The receptor was derived from a male donor aged 60 or over with stage II lung adenocarcinoma. This sample comprised peripheral blood mononuclear cells, obtained before any cancer treatment. The V and J segments used are TRBV10-1 and TRBJ1-1; TRBD1 is a possible D gene, resting on 5 matching bases. DNA sequence: TGCGCCAGCAGTCGACAGACGAACACTGAAGCTTTCTTT. Protein translation: CASSRQTNTEAFF.